This TCR beta chain was captured in a study of T cell repertoires in cytomegalovirus infection. In germline, CDR1 is KGHSH, CDR2 LQKENI. V lost 3 bases to trimming and J lost 4 bases; unmatched junction nucleotides: 14. The CDR3 is made up of 17 amino acids. TCRdb analysed the reads with MiXCR anew, one entry per CDR3 protein. The sample contains about 830,000 distinct CDR3 sequences, 32% of which appear only once. Details on this clonotype: As yet, its antigen is unknown.

Overall study results and limits: Frequencies of public TCR beta families were cumulated, and this identified carriers of CMV plus the relevant HLA. HLA-C-restricted CMV clonotypes gave the most frequent clonotype in two of eight donors.

The receptor was derived from a human donor in good health (CMV status not recorded). Some clones in this sample may be carry-over from other donors' samples. The J gene is TRBJ2-5, the V gene TRBV18, with TRBD1 identical over 7 bases. Sequenced here: cultured CD8+ T cells from PBMCs, sampled from culture after CMV antigen stimulation. CDR3 DNA sequence: TGTGCCAGCTCACCCGAGATCGACAGGGCGTGGAGAGAGACCCAGTACTTC. Translation gives CASSPEIDRAWRETQYF.